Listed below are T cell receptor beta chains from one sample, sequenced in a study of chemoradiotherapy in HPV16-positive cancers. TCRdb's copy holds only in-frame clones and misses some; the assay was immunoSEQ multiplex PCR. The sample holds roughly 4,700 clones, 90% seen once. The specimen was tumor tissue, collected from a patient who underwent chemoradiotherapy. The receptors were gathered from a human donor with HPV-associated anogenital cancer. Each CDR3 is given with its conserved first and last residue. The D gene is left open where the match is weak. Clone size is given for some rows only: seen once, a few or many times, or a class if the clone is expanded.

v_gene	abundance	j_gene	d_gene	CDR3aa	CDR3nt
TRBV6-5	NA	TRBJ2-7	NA	CASSYSKSLSYEQYF	TGTGCCAGCAGTTACTCGAAGTCGCTCTCCTACGAGCAGTACTTC
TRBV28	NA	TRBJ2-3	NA	CASSPTGRTDTQYF	TGTGCCAGCAGTCCTACAGGGCGGACAGATACGCAGTATTTT
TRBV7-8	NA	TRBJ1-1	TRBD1	CASSTRQGLTEAFF	TGTGCCAGCAGCACGAGACAGGGTCTCACTGAAGCTTTCTTT
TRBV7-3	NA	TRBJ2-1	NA	CASSLAGFNEQFF	TGTGCCAGCAGCTTAGCGGGTTTCAATGAGCAGTTCTTC
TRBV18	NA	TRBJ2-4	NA	CASSRSGFEIAKNIQYF	TGTGCCAGCTCACGGTCCGGGTTTGAGATAGCCAAAAACATTCAGTACTTC
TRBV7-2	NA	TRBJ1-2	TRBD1	CASSLALGQGGYTF	TGTGCCAGCAGCTTAGCGCTGGGACAGGGAGGCTACACCTTC
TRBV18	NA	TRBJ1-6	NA	CASSGGASYNSPLHF	TGTGCCAGCTCAGGAGGGGCGTCCTATAATTCACCCCTCCACTTT
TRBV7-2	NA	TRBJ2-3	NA	CASSLRDRASSTDTQYF	TGTGCCAGCAGCTTACGGGACCGAGCGTCTAGCACAGATACGCAGTATTTT
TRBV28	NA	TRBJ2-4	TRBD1	CASSLSGGAGQNIQYF	TGTGCCAGCAGTTTATCAGGGGGCGCTGGCCAAAACATTCAGTACTTC
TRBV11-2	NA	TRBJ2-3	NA	CASSLGPQGTDTQYF	TGTGCCAGCAGCTTAGGGCCGCAGGGAACAGATACGCAGTATTTT
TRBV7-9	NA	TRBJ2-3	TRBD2	CASSRGVAGGWGTDTQYF	TGTGCCAGCAGCCGGGGGGTAGCGGGAGGTTGGGGCACAGATACGCAGTATTTT
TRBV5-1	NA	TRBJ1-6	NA	CASSSLREDSPLHF	TGCGCCAGCAGCTCCCTCAGAGAGGATTCACCCCTCCACTTT
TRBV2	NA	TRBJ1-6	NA	CASTMSSYNSPLHF	TGTGCCAGCACCATGAGCTCCTATAATTCACCCCTCCACTTT
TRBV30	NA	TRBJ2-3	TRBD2	CAWRLAAGTDTQYF	TGTGCCTGGAGGCTAGCGGCAGGCACAGATACGCAGTATTTT
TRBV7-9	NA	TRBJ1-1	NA	CASSLSAANTEAFF	TGTGCCAGCAGCTTAAGTGCGGCGAACACTGAAGCTTTCTTT
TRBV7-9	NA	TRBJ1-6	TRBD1	CASSWSGTGTSPLHF	TGTGCCAGCAGCTGGTCCGGGACAGGGACCTCACCCCTCCACTTT
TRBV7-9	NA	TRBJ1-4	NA	CASSLGVGEKLFF	TGTGCCAGCAGCTTGGGGGTCGGCGAAAAACTGTTTTTT
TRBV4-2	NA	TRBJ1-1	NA	CASSPPEGGNTEAFF	TGTGCCAGCAGCCCCCCGGAGGGGGGAAACACTGAAGCTTTCTTT
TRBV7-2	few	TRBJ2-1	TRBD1	CASSLAGTGGMNEQFF	TGTGCCAGCAGCTTAGCAGGGACAGGGGGTATGAATGAGCAGTTCTTC
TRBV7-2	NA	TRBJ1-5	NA	CASSLVWGRSNQPQHF	TGTGCCAGCAGCTTAGTGTGGGGCAGGAGCAATCAGCCCCAGCATTTT
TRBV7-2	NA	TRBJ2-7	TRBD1	CASSARGMVYEQYF	TGTGCCAGCAGCGCCAGGGGGATGGTCTACGAGCAGTACTTC
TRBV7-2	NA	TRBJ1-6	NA	CAGRSPNSPLHF	TGTGCCGGACGATCGCCTAATTCACCCCTCCACTTT
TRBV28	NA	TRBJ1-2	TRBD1	CASSQGQNYGYTF	TGTGCCAGCAGTCAGGGACAGAACTATGGCTACACCTTC
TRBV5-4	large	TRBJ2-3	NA	CASTSARGTQYF	TGTGCCAGCACCTCGGCCCGTGGTACGCAGTATTTT
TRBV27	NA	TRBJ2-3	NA	CASPGAGGTDTQYF	TGTGCCAGCCCAGGGGCGGGGGGCACAGATACGCAGTATTTT
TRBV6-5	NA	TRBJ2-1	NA	CASRVRGGPDEQFF	TGTGCCAGCCGGGTAAGGGGGGGGCCGGATGAGCAGTTCTTC
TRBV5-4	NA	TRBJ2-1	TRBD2	CASGSRRAGGVNEQFF	TGTGCCAGCGGATCTCGTCGGGCGGGGGGTGTCAATGAGCAGTTCTTC
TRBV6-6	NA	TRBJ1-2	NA	CASSYSPGGNYGYTF	TGTGCCAGCAGTTACTCTCCGGGAGGGAACTATGGCTACACCTTC
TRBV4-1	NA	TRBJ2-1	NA	CASSQELDGEQFF	TGCGCCAGCAGCCAAGAGTTAGACGGTGAGCAGTTCTTC
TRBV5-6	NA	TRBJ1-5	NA	CASSQGPGEQPQHF	TGTGCCAGCAGCCAAGGGCCCGGGGAGCAGCCCCAGCATTTT
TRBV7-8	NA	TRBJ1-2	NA	CASSLAGGNYGYTF	TGTGCCAGCAGCTTAGCGGGTGGCAACTATGGCTACACCTTC
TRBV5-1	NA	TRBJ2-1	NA	CASSLRPAGNEQFF	TGCGCCAGCAGCTTGAGGCCAGCGGGCAATGAGCAGTTCTTC
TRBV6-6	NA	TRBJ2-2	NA	CASSYSKGTKTGELFF	TGTGCCAGCAGTTACTCGAAAGGGACCAAGACCGGGGAGCTGTTTTTT
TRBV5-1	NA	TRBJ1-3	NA	CASSLTGGNTIYF	TGCGCCAGCAGCTTGACAGGGGGAAACACCATATATTTT
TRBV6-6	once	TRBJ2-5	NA	CASSTGSQETQYF	TGTGCCAGCAGCACCGGGTCACAAGAGACCCAGTACTTC
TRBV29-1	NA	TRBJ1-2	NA	CSVEGIGAGGYTF	TGCAGCGTTGAAGGGATAGGGGCCGGCGGCTACACCTTC
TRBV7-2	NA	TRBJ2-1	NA	CASSLFGGSYNEQFF	TGTGCCAGCAGCTTATTCGGGGGTTCCTACAATGAGCAGTTCTTC
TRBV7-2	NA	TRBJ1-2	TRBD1	CASSQGQSYGYTF	TGTGCCAGCAGCCAGGGACAGTCCTATGGCTACACCTTC
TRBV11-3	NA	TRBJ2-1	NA	CASSLVTTGDEQFF	TGTGCCAGCAGCTTAGTAACAACAGGCGATGAGCAGTTCTTC
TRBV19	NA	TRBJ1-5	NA	CASQSRGGGGQPQHF	TGTGCCAGTCAATCCCGGGGAGGGGGAGGTCAGCCCCAGCATTTT
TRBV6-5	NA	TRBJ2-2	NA	CASSAGRVAGELFF	TGTGCCAGCAGTGCCGGCAGGGTAGCCGGGGAGCTGTTTTTT
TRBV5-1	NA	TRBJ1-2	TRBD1	CASSLEYYGQGMSPRGYTF	TGCGCCAGCAGCTTAGAATACTACGGACAGGGGATGTCCCCTAGGGGCTACACCTTC
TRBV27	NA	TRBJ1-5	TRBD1	CASSPDRLGNQPQHF	TGTGCCAGCAGTCCGGACAGGCTGGGCAATCAGCCCCAGCATTTT
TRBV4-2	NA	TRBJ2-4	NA	CASSQGAGENHIQYF	TGTGCCAGCAGCCAAGGGGCAGGGGAGAATCACATTCAGTACTTC
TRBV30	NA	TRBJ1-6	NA	CAWSVSSVGDSPLHF	TGTGCCTGGAGTGTATCGTCGGTCGGCGATTCACCCCTCCACTTT
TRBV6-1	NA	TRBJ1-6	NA	CASSEVGDSPLHF	TGTGCCAGCAGTGAAGTGGGCGATTCACCCCTCCACTTT
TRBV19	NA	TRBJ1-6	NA	CASSISLNSPLHF	TGTGCCAGTAGTATCTCTCTTAATTCACCCCTCCACTTT
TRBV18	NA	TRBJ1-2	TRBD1	CASSPLEGARGYTF	TGTGCCAGCTCACCACTTGAGGGGGCGCGAGGCTACACCTTC
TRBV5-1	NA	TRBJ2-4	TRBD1	CASSSRTGPLAKNIQYF	TGCGCCAGCAGCTCTCGGACAGGGCCGTTAGCCAAAAACATTCAGTACTTC
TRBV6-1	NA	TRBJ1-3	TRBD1	CASSRLGQGNTIYF	TGTGCCAGCAGTCGTCTGGGACAGGGAAACACCATATATTTT
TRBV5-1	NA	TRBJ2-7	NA	CASSPEGPAYEQYF	TGCGCCAGCAGCCCCGAGGGCCCAGCCTACGAGCAGTACTTC
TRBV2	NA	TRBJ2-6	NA	CASVAGRANVLTF	TGTGCCAGCGTTGCGGGTCGGGCCAACGTCCTGACTTTC
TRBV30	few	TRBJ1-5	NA	CAWSPHDLEGQPQHF	TGTGCCTGGAGTCCTCATGACCTGGAGGGTCAGCCCCAGCATTTT
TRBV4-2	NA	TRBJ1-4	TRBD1	CASSQGDRVGTNEKLFF	TGTGCCAGCAGCCAAGGGGACAGGGTGGGAACTAATGAAAAACTGTTTTTT
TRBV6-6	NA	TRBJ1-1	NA	CASSSEGDTEAFF	TGTGCCAGCAGTTCGGAGGGGGACACTGAAGCTTTCTTT
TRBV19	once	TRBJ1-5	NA	CASSSPRRVLGNQPQHF	TGTGCCAGTAGTAGCCCCCGGAGGGTATTGGGCAATCAGCCCCAGCATTTT
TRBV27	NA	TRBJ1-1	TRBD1	CASSRRTGSVAFF	TGTGCCAGCAGCCGTAGGACAGGGTCGGTAGCTTTCTTT
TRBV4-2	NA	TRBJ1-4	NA	CASSQGMGRGDEKLFF	TGTGCCAGCAGCCAAGGGATGGGCAGGGGCGATGAAAAACTGTTTTTT